This T cell receptor (beta chain) is from a study of response to subunit inactivated influenza vaccine. Study results and limitations: The authors offered the suggestion that each seasonal influenza vaccination recruits few new T cells.

TCRdb passed the RT-PCR reads through MiXCR, listing each CDR3 protein once. This table has over 150,000 distinct CDR3 sequences, roughly 10% appearing once. About this clonotype: The target antigen is unknown.

Germline assignment: CDR1 LGHNA and CDR2 YSLEER. J was trimmed by 1 base and V by 2 bases; bases with no gene match: 12. The CDR3 sequence is 19 residues long. This specimen was CD8+ T cells sorted from PBMCs, taken 23 to 25 months after vaccination. The chain carries TRBV4-3 and TRBJ2-3; TRBD2 aligns across 10 bases. The clonotype originates from a man aged 50 to 75 who received an inactivated influenza vaccine. The DNA of the CDR3 is TGCGCCAGCAGCCAATATACAGCGGGGGGGCCTTCTGGCACAGATACGCAGTATTTT. Amino acid sequence: CASSQYTAGGPSGTDTQYF.